The sequence of this T cell receptor (beta chain) was determined in a study of blood T cell repertoires in COVID-19. Repertoires were generated with immunoSEQ multiplex PCR, while TCRdb's copy carries only in-frame clones and drops some. The top ten hold 2% to 2.5% of the sample, which has fewer than 300,000 clones, approximately 91% seen once. This CDR3 has 13 residues. V dropped 8 bases and J dropped 4 bases, with 11 bases sitting between them. This chain joins TRBV12-3 or TRBV12-4 and TRBJ2-2; D unresolved. The receptor was isolated from a woman aged 25-40 years with COVID-19, enrolled during active disease. The sequenced sample was peripheral blood. The CDR3 region is CASRFYSTGELFF. The CDR3, as DNA: TGTGCCAGCCGATTTTATAGCACCGGGGAGCTGTTTTTT.